This entry describes one TCR beta chain. Antigen unknown. The entry originates in a study of OX40 agonist ivuxolimab in advanced cancers. Study findings and constraints: At 0.1 to 3.0 mg/kg and by week 6, clonal expansion occurred in CD4+ and CD8+ blood T cells.

Assay used: immunoSEQ multiplex PCR; TCRdb lists only in-frame clones, some missing. The repertoire holds approximately 58,000 clones, with about 90% as singletons. Looked up from germline, CDR1 is SEHNR and CDR2 is FQNEAQ (reference sequence). The V end was cut by 2 bases, the J end by 5 bases, with 10 bases between. This CDR3 region has 13 residues. This TCR derives from an adult with an advanced solid tumor such as melanoma, head and neck, liver or kidney cancer. The material was CD4+ or CD8+ T cells sorted from blood, obtained in a trial of the OX40 agonist ivuxolimab. V usage is TRBV7-9 and J usage is TRBJ2-7; TRBD1 might be the D (6 bases). CDR3 coding DNA: TGTGCCAGCAGCTTATCCAACAGGGACGAGCAGTACTTC. Its translation: CASSLSNRDEQYF.